The 32 T cell receptor beta chains listed next were all sequenced from one sample in a study of PD-1 blockade in mismatch repair-deficient tumors. Only in-frame clones appear in the TCRdb table, and some are missing; sequencing was by immunoSEQ multiplex PCR. The sample lists around 68,000 clones; around 73% were seen once. The material sequenced was peripheral blood, taken 2 weeks after starting pembrolizumab. The receptors shown here come from an adult with mismatch repair-deficient cancer.

There are a few counts of this clone. This chain uses TRBV28 with TRBJ2-5; TRBD2 agrees at 7 bases. The CDR3 extends over 15 amino acids. Germline V CDR1 and CDR2: MDHEN, SYDVKM. The trim removed 3 bases at V and 2 bases at J, leaving 6 bases unmatched. CDR3 in DNA: TGTGCCAGCAGTTTGGGTACCGGGGGGCAAGAGACCCAGTACTTC. Encoded protein: CASSLGTGGQETQYF.

The chain uses TRBV11-3 and TRBJ2-1, with TRBD2 matching 9 bases. The CDR3 covers 16 residues. Germline CDR1 SGHNT, CDR2 YENEEA. Unmatched junction bases numbered 9, after V lost 3 bases and J lost 6 bases. The CDR3: CASSFIAGELGNEQFF. For the CDR3, the DNA is TGTGCCAGCAGCTTCATAGCGGGAGAGTTGGGCAATGAGCAGTTCTTC.

The CDR3 protein is CASSEAAQVDYGYTF. The CDR3 region has the DNA TGTGCCAGCAGTGAAGCCGCCCAGGTTGACTATGGCTACACCTTC. This sequence joins TRBV2 and TRBJ1-2; D remains ambiguous. The V and J ends lost 0 bases and 3 bases respectively, with 11 bases between them. CDR1 is SNHLY, CDR2 FYNNEI, per germline. This CDR3 is built from 15 residues.

The V gene is TRBV27, the J gene TRBJ1-5; 9 bases fit TRBD1. CDR3 length equals 16 residues. J gave up 3 bases and V 6 bases, and 9 bases lay outside the gene matches. Germline V gives CDR1 MNHEY, CDR2 SMNVEV (reference sequence). The CDR3 nucleotides are TGTGCCAGCAGCTTAATGGGACAGGGCCTCAATCAGCCCCAGCATTTT. It translates to CASSLMGQGLNQPQHF.

This clone was seen more than once but under ten times. The rearrangement joins TRBV7-2 to TRBJ2-1, with TRBD2 matching 12 bases. The V gene end was trimmed by 1 base and the J gene end by 9 bases; junction bases not matched to a gene: 4. This CDR3 comprises 15 residues. Germline assignment: CDR1 SGHTA and CDR2 FQGNSA. The CDR3 coding sequence is TGTGCCAGCAGCTTAGGACTAGCGGGAGCGGGTGAGCAGTTCTTC. This encodes CASSLGLAGAGEQFF. Full variable domain (remainder filled in from reference TRBV7-2 and TRBJ2-1): GAGVSQSPSNKVTEKGKDVELRCDPISGHTALYWYRQSLGQGLEFLIYFQGNSAPDKSGLPSDRFSAERTGGSVSTLTIQRTQQEDSAVYLCASSLGLAGAGEQFFGPGTRLTVL.

This sequence joins TRBV7-3 and TRBJ2-5; 7 bases match TRBD2. V dropped 5 bases and J dropped 5; count of bases not matched to a gene: 5. This CDR3 is built from 13 residues. Per the germline V gene, CDR1 is SGHTA and CDR2 is FQGTGA. CDR3 in amino acids: CASSREVGETQYF. The CDR3 DNA is TGTGCCAGCAGCCGGGAGGTCGGGGAGACCCAGTACTTC.

The V call is TRBV6-5, the J call TRBJ2-5; D is tentatively TRBD1 or TRBD2 (6 bases each). V was shortened by 7 bases and J by 7 bases, with 19 bases between the two germline ends. In germline, CDR1 is MNHEY, CDR2 SVGAGI. The CDR3 sequence is 14 residues long. In DNA form, the CDR3 reads TGTGCCAGCAACGAGAAGGGGGGTGCGGGGACCCAGTACTTC. Translating it yields CASNEKGGAGTQYF.

V usage is TRBV27 and J usage is TRBJ1-4; unclear D gene. The CDR3 is 13 amino acids. Germline V gene sequence: CDR1 MNHEY, CDR2 SMNVEV (reference sequence). V was pared by 8 bases and J by 10 bases, with 17 bases between. The CDR3 is CASCSIEGLKLFF. CDR3 bases: TGTGCCAGCTGCAGTATCGAGGGTCTAAAACTGTTTTTT.

This clone was counted at least ten times. The identical CDR3 is also encoded by other nucleotide sequences in the sample. CDR3 sequence: CASSLEGVPNTEAFF. The CDR3 coding sequence is TGTGCCAGCAGCTTAGAGGGGGTTCCGAACACTGAAGCTTTCTTT. This chain joins TRBV7-2 and TRBJ1-1, with TRBD1 as a possible D gene (6 bases). V was pared by 1 base and J by 1 base, with 10 bases between. This CDR3 has 15 residues. From germline, CDR1 is SGHTA and CDR2 FQGNSA.

This clone has only a few counts. This chain connects TRBV18 to TRBJ1-2, with D possibly TRBD1 on 5 matching bases. Trimming removed 3 bases from V and 4 bases from J, with 9 bases in between. The V gene's germline CDR1 is KGHSH and CDR2 LQKENI. This CDR3 has 13 residues. CDR3 region: CASSPPGAYGYTF. The DNA for the CDR3 is TGTGCCAGCTCACCTCCCGGGGCCTATGGCTACACCTTC.

The rearrangement links TRBV29-1 to TRBJ1-1; no reliable D call. The CDR3 has 13 residues. Germline-derived CDR1 and CDR2 are SQVTM and ANQGSEA. The V end lost 3 bases, the J end lost 1 base, and 9 bases lay between the germline ends. The CDR3 nucleotides read TGCAGCGTTGATCGGGGTTCGAACACTGAAGCTTTCTTT. Amino acids: CSVDRGSNTEAFF.

This clone is medium-sized (0.01 to 0.1%) in the sample. One end of the junction fails to match germline, which may point to a read error. V usage is TRBV11-2 and J usage is TRBJ1-5, with unresolved D. Germline V lookup: CDR1 SGHAT, CDR2 FQNNGV. The CDR3 length is 15 residues. The CDR3, as DNA: TGTGCCAGCAGCATAGACGGTTCCCCCAATCAGCCCCAGCATTTT. This gives the protein CASSIDGSPNQPQHF.

J is TRBJ2-2 and V is TRBV11-1; 8 bases match TRBD2. The CDR3 is made up of 15 amino acids. Germline trimming cut 7 bases from V and 5 bases from J; bases unmatched to any gene: 9. Looked up from germline, CDR1 is SGHAT and CDR2 is FQDESV (reference sequence). CDR3 amino acids: CASTHGREFTGELFF. CDR3 nucleotides: TGTGCCAGCACCCACGGGAGGGAGTTTACCGGGGAGCTGTTTTTT.

The V call is TRBV15, the J call TRBJ1-4, with D tentatively TRBD1 (5 bases). The CDR3 loop spans 16 amino acids. Between the trimmed V and J ends, which lost 0 bases and 4 bases, there was a span of 12 bases. Germline CDR1 LNHNV, CDR2 YYDKDF (reference sequence). This CDR3 is CATSRDRGGYNEKLFF. CDR3 nucleotide sequence: TGTGCCACCAGCAGAGATCGGGGGGGATATAATGAAAAACTGTTTTTT.

The chain couples TRBV11-2 to TRBJ2-1; tentatively, D is TRBD1 (6 bases). The CDR3 extends over 15 amino acids. V lost 1 base, J lost 2 bases, and 9 bases lay in between. Germline CDR1 reads SGHAT; CDR2 reads FQNNGV. The CDR3 is CASSLGQEPYNEQFF. CDR3 in DNA: TGTGCCAGCAGCTTAGGACAGGAACCCTACAATGAGCAGTTCTTC.

The chain has TRBV5-4 and TRBJ2-7; 7 nucleotides align to TRBD2. The CDR3 has 13 amino acids. The V gene end was trimmed by 0 bases and the J gene end by 5 bases; junction bases not matched to a gene: 2. Germline-derived CDR1 and CDR2 are SGHNT and YYREEE (reference sequence). CDR3 protein: CASSLVGTNEQYF. CDR3 coding DNA: TGTGCCAGCAGCTTGGTCGGGACTAACGAGCAGTACTTC.

The gene calls are TRBV7-3 and TRBJ2-1, with D tentatively TRBD2 (5 bases). The CDR3 runs 17 residues. Germline values: CDR1 SGHTA, CDR2 FQGTGA. The germline V and J ends were trimmed by 5 bases and 0 bases, with 17 bases remaining between them. The CDR3 DNA sequence: TGTGCCAGCAGCCCGAACAGCGGACTGAGCTCCTACAATGAGCAGTTCTTC. It specifies CASSPNSGLSSYNEQFF. Full variable domain (missing parts from reference TRBV7-3 and TRBJ2-1): GAGVSQTPSNKVTEKGKYVELRCDPISGHTALYWYRQSLGQGPEFLIYFQGTGAADDSGLPNDRFFAVRPEGSVSTLKIQRTERGDSAVYLCASSPNSGLSSYNEQFFGPGTRLTVL.

The chain joins TRBV15 to TRBJ2-1; 8 bases match TRBD2. J was trimmed by 1 base and V by 4 bases; bases with no gene match: 6. This CDR3 spans 16 amino acids. Germline V gene sequence: CDR1 LNHNV, CDR2 YYDKDF (reference sequence). In DNA form, the CDR3 reads TGTGCCACCAGCAAGAGGCTAGCGGGTTCCTACAATGAGCAGTTCTTC. It translates to CATSKRLAGSYNEQFF.

The chain uses TRBV5-1 and TRBJ1-2; 7 nucleotides agree with TRBD1. In germline, CDR1 is SGHRS, CDR2 YFSETQ. The CDR3 length is 13 residues. The V segment lost 0 bases and the J segment 7 bases; nucleotides outside the gene matches: 3. This chain's CDR3 is CASSLGGQPGYTF. The CDR3 coding sequence is TGCGCCAGCAGCTTGGGGGGACAGCCTGGCTACACCTTC.

This chain links TRBV2 with TRBJ1-2; no clear D gene. V was clipped by 6 bases and J by 1 base, with 6 bases between them. The CDR3 consists of 12 residues. Per germline, CDR1 SNHLY and CDR2 FYNNEI. For the CDR3, the DNA is TGTGCCAGCAGACCCGATAACTATGGCTACACCTTC. It translates to CASRPDNYGYTF.

The chain employs TRBV5-1 and TRBJ2-7; 8 bases line up with TRBD2. Germline V gives CDR1 SGHRS, CDR2 YFSETQ. The CDR3 runs to 14 residues. V was clipped by 2 bases and J by 1 base; unmatched bases: 2. Here the CDR3 reads CASSLAGESYEQYF. CDR3 nucleotides: TGCGCCAGCAGCTTAGCGGGAGAGTCCTACGAGCAGTACTTC.

This clone appeared once. The chain uses TRBV7-3 and TRBJ2-2; D may be TRBD2 (5 bases). There are 16 residues in the CDR3. The germline V and J ends were trimmed by 0 bases and 1 base, with 9 bases remaining between them. CDR1 and CDR2 (germline): SGHTA, FQGTGA. CDR3 protein: CASSLTLALNTGELFF. In DNA, the CDR3 is TGTGCCAGCAGCTTAACGTTAGCGCTGAACACCGGGGAGCTGTTTTTT.

The V gene is TRBV6-6, the J gene TRBJ2-5; tentative D call: TRBD1 (5 bases). The CDR3 has 14 amino acids. Trimming removed 6 bases at V and 4 bases at J, with 15 bases between. Germline loops: CDR1 MNHNY, CDR2 SVGAGI (reference sequence). CDR3 nucleotide sequence: TGTGCCAGCAGACAGGTGGGGTTCGGAGAGACCCAGTACTTC. Translation gives CASRQVGFGETQYF.

This chain links TRBV7-9 with TRBJ2-3; 7 bases map to TRBD1. The CDR3 runs to 16 residues. J gave up 0 bases and V 5 bases, and 8 bases lay outside the gene matches. The germline CDR1 and CDR2 sequences are SEHNR and FQNEAQ (reference sequence). CDR3: CASSTWTGASTDTQYF. The CDR3 DNA reads TGTGCCAGCAGCACATGGACAGGTGCTAGCACAGATACGCAGTATTTT.

The chain employs TRBV27 and TRBJ2-3; the D gene is possibly TRBD1 (6 bases). CDR1 and CDR2 from the germline V gene are MNHEY and SMNVEV (reference sequence). CDR3 length equals 14 residues. V lost 10 bases, J lost 2 bases, and 16 bases lay in between. CDR3 sequence: CATLPWDNTDTQYF. CDR3 nucleotides: TGTGCCACCCTCCCCTGGGACAACACAGATACGCAGTATTTT.

V and J are TRBV6-5 and TRBJ2-1, with TRBD2 as a possible D gene (6 bases). CDR3 size: 11 residues. V was cut by 5 bases and J by 9 bases, with 8 bases left in between. Germline V CDR1 and CDR2: MNHEY, SVGAGI. The CDR3 nucleotides are TGTGCCAGCAGTGCGGAGGGTGAGCAGTTCTTC. This sequence encodes CASSAEGEQFF.

The V gene is TRBV7-6, the J gene TRBJ2-3; D unresolved. CDR1 is SGHVS, CDR2 FNYEAQ, per germline. The CDR3 loop spans 13 amino acids. V lost 4 bases and J lost 4, with 9 bases in between. The DNA for the CDR3 is TGTGCCAGCAGCTCTACGGGCGCAGATACGCAGTATTTT. Its protein is CASSSTGADTQYF.

This rearrangement joins TRBV29-1 to TRBJ1-2; D is uncertain. Trimming shortened V by 3 bases and J by 6 bases, and 2 bases separated the two germline ends. Germline CDR1 reads SQVTM; CDR2 reads ANQGSEA. CDR3 length: 9 residues. The CDR3 DNA sequence: TGCAGCGTTGAGAATGGCTACACCTTC. It translates to CSVENGYTF.

The chain employs TRBV14 and TRBJ1-3, with TRBD1 matching over 9 bases. Germline CDR1 and CDR2: SGHDN and FVKESK. This CDR3 comprises 15 residues. V lost 4 bases and J lost 2; bases outside the gene matches: 3. CDR3: CASSPGQGAGNTIYF. The CDR3 region has the DNA TGTGCCAGCAGCCCGGGACAGGGAGCTGGAAACACCATATATTTT.

This chain uses TRBV9 with TRBJ1-1; no firm D call. The V gene's germline CDR1 is SGDLS and CDR2 YYNGEE. V lost 3 bases, J lost 0 bases, and 9 bases lay in between. This CDR3 region has 14 residues. The CDR3 spells CASSAFDMNTEAFF. In DNA form, the CDR3 reads TGTGCCAGCAGCGCCTTCGACATGAACACTGAAGCTTTCTTT.

V gene TRBV19 combines with J gene TRBJ1-3; possibly TRBD1 for D (5 bases). CDR1 is LNHDA and CDR2 is SQIVND in the germline V gene (reference sequence). V was shortened by 5 bases and J by 2 bases, with 19 bases between the two germline ends. CDR3 length equals 17 residues. The CDR3 nucleotides are TGTGCCAGTAGTTCCTATTCGACAGATTCTACTGGAAACACCATATATTTT. Translation gives CASSSYSTDSTGNTIYF.

This clone came up once. This sequence joins TRBV5-6 and TRBJ1-1, with TRBD1 matching over 10 bases. The CDR3 runs to 16 residues. CDR1 is SGHDT and CDR2 is YYEEEE in the germline V gene. V lost 4 bases and J lost 1; bases outside the gene matches: 7. The chain's CDR3 is CASSPGTGVGNTEAFF. The CDR3 coding sequence is TGTGCCAGCAGCCCTGGGACAGGGGTGGGGAACACTGAAGCTTTCTTT.